Listed below are T cell receptor beta chains from one sample, sequenced in a study of T cell changes during pregnancy in multiple sclerosis. The method was immunoSEQ multiplex PCR; TCRdb's version includes in-frame clones alone and lacks a portion of them. The table shows some 96,000 clones, with over 80% occurring only once. The sample was peripheral blood, taken after pregnancy. All receptors come from a female donor with multiple sclerosis, enrolled in a pregnancy study. Both conserved end residues are part of each CDR3. Each record gives: V gene, D gene, J gene, clone size, CDR3 protein, CDR3 DNA. D genes are given only for firm matches. Clone size is given for some rows only: seen once, a few or many times, or a class if the clone is expanded.

TRBV30	TRBD2	TRBJ2-3	NA	CAWSVQRTSGHTDTQYF	TGTGCCTGGAGTGTACAACGGACTAGCGGGCACACAGATACGCAGTATTTT
TRBV5-4	TRBD1	TRBJ2-7	once	CASSRPLGQGPYEQYF	TGTGCCAGCAGCCGCCCGCTGGGACAGGGCCCCTACGAGCAGTACTTC
TRBV5-1	NA	TRBJ1-1	once	CASSLLQGSAEAFF	TGCGCCAGCAGCTTATTACAGGGTTCCGCTGAAGCTTTCTTT
TRBV18	NA	TRBJ1-1	NA	CASSPLLGQTEAFF	TGTGCCAGCTCACCACTACTAGGGCAGACTGAAGCTTTCTTT
TRBV6-7	NA	TRBJ2-5	NA	CASSYGGTQETQYF	TGTGCCAGCAGTTACGGAGGTACGCAAGAGACCCAGTACTTC
TRBV5-4	NA	TRBJ1-2	NA	CASSFEAGNFYGYTF	TGTGCCAGCAGTTTTGAGGCGGGGAACTTCTATGGCTACACCTTC
TRBV29-1	NA	TRBJ2-2	once	CSVEKETANTGELFF	TGCAGCGTTGAAAAAGAGACAGCTAACACCGGGGAGCTGTTTTTT
TRBV7-2	NA	TRBJ2-7	once	CASSEQGYGYEQYF	TGTGCCAGCAGCGAACAGGGCTACGGCTACGAGCAGTACTTC
TRBV5-1	NA	TRBJ2-5	NA	CASSLALRGAKTQYF	TGCGCCAGCAGCTTGGCTCTGCGCGGGGCAAAGACCCAGTACTTC
TRBV6-1	TRBD1	TRBJ1-6	NA	CASREGQSSPLHF	TGTGCCAGCCGGGAGGGACAGAGTTCACCCCTCCACTTT
TRBV27	NA	TRBJ2-3	NA	CASSHIKDTQYF	TGTGCCAGCAGTCACATCAAAGATACGCAGTATTTT
TRBV9	TRBD2	TRBJ2-7	NA	CASSARTSGGASEQYF	TGTGCCAGCAGCGCCAGGACTAGCGGGGGGGCTTCCGAGCAGTACTTC
TRBV5-6	TRBD1	TRBJ1-1	NA	CASSNYPGQGDAFF	TGTGCCAGCAGCAACTATCCGGGACAGGGGGATGCTTTCTTT
TRBV7-9	TRBD1	TRBJ2-7	few	CASSSRGQGFYEQYF	TGTGCCAGCAGCTCAAGAGGACAGGGATTCTACGAGCAGTACTTC
TRBV5-4	TRBD1	TRBJ1-6	few	CASSLVGTGNSPLHF	TGTGCCAGCAGCTTGGTCGGGACAGGGAATTCACCCCTCCACTTT
TRBV28	TRBD1	TRBJ1-3	NA	CASRRGVSGNTIYF	TGTGCCAGCCGCAGGGGGGTCTCTGGAAACACCATATATTTT
TRBV11-2	NA	TRBJ1-5	NA	CASSPDGHSNQPQHF	TGTGCCAGCAGTCCGGACGGACATAGCAATCAGCCCCAGCATTTT